Below, 21 T cell receptor beta chains from the same sample are listed, as sequenced in a study of blood T cell repertoires in COVID-19. Only in-frame clones appear in the TCRdb table, and some are missing; sequencing was by immunoSEQ multiplex PCR. The sample lists 100,000 to 150,000 clones; roughly 85% were seen once. Material for sequencing was peripheral blood. These receptors came from a man aged 80 or over with active or convalescent COVID-19.

V is TRBV7-3 and J is TRBJ1-4, with 7 bases aligning to TRBD1. Trimming removed 1 base from V and 8 bases from J; junction bases left unmatched: 4. Germline V gene lookup returns CDR1 SGHTA and CDR2 FQGTGA. The CDR3 extends over 14 amino acids. The CDR3 loop reads CASSLRDRDEKLFF. The CDR3 nucleotides are TGTGCCAGCAGCTTAAGAGACAGGGACGAAAAACTGTTTTTT. Using reference TRBV7-3 and TRBJ1-4 for the parts outside the CDR3, the full variable domain is GAGVSQTPSNKVTEKGKYVELRCDPISGHTALYWYRQSLGQGPEFLIYFQGTGAADDSGLPNDRFFAVRPEGSVSTLKIQRTERGDSAVYLCASSLRDRDEKLFFGSGTQLSVL.

This rearrangement joins TRBV7-2 to TRBJ1-2; TRBD1 is a possible D gene (5 bases). CDR1 SGHTA and CDR2 FQGNSA come from the germline V gene. Trimming left V 0 bases short and J 3 bases short, with 5 bases between. This CDR3 region has 13 residues. The CDR3 nucleotides read TGTGCCAGCAGCTTAGCCAGGGACTATGGCTACACCTTC. It specifies CASSLARDYGYTF.

J is TRBJ1-1 and V is TRBV5-1; perhaps TRBD1 as D (6 bases). This CDR3 spans 13 amino acids. Trimming stripped 2 bases from V and 4 bases from J, with 9 bases between. Germline lookup yields CDR1 SGHRS and CDR2 YFSETQ. The CDR3 DNA reads TGCGCCAGCAGCTTTACAGGGACCACTGAAGCTTTCTTT. It codes for CASSFTGTTEAFF.

The rearrangement links TRBV4-3 to TRBJ1-6, with D maybe TRBD1 (6 bases). The germline V gene encodes CDR1 LGHNA and CDR2 YSLEER. Trimming took off 0 bases at V and 8 bases at J, with 8 bases between the two ends. The CDR3 has 14 residues. CDR3 coding DNA: TGCGCCAGCAGCCAAGAAGCAGGGGATTCACCCCTCCACTTT. Protein product: CASSQEAGDSPLHF.

The chain combines TRBV7-9 with TRBJ2-7; 10 bases fit TRBD2. CDR3 length: 15 residues. The germline V gene encodes CDR1 SEHNR and CDR2 FQNEAQ (reference sequence). The V segment lost 5 bases and the J segment 4 bases; nucleotides outside the gene matches: 8. CDR3 DNA: TGTGCCAGCAGCATTGGGACTAGCGTGGCATACGAGCAGTACTTC. Translating it yields CASSIGTSVAYEQYF.

V gene TRBV6-4 combines with J gene TRBJ1-1, with D unclear. V lost 6 bases and J lost 2, with 7 bases in between. Germline CDR1 is MRHNA and CDR2 is SNTAGT. CDR3 length: 12 residues. Here the CDR3 reads CASRKQNTEAFF. The CDR3 DNA sequence: TGTGCCAGCAGGAAACAAAACACTGAAGCTTTCTTT.

CDR3 sequence reads: CASSVQKNTEAFF. The CDR3 nucleotides read TGTGCCAGTAGTGTACAGAAAAACACTGAAGCTTTCTTT. The rearrangement uses TRBV19 and TRBJ1-1; D is ambiguous. CDR3 size: 13 residues. Trimming left V 5 bases short and J 2 bases short, with 9 bases between. CDR1 is LNHDA, CDR2 SQIVND, per germline (reference sequence).

The chain combines TRBV24-1 with TRBJ1-2; 7 nucleotides agree with TRBD1. J lost 3 bases, V lost 1 base, and 7 bases had no gene match. Germline values: CDR1 KGHDR, CDR2 SFDVKD. The CDR3 is made up of 16 amino acids. The CDR3, as DNA: TGTGCCACCAGTGATTTAGAAGGGGGCGCGGACTATGGCTACACCTTC. Translating it yields CATSDLEGGADYGYTF.

This clone was observed a few times. The V call is TRBV6-5, the J call TRBJ1-1, with D possibly being TRBD1 (5 bases). The V gene lost 4 bases and the J gene lost 10 bases, with 16 bases spanning the gap. CDR1 and CDR2 (germline): MNHEY, SVGAGI. CDR3 length equals 13 residues. In DNA form, the CDR3 reads TGTGCCAGCAGTTTGGCTGCCAACAGGAGAGCTTTCTTT. This encodes CASSLAANRRAFF.

The gene calls are TRBV3-1 (or the pseudogene TRBV3-2) and TRBJ1-1, with D hard to call. CDR1 and CDR2 from the germline V gene are LGHDT and YNNKEL (reference sequence). This CDR3 spans 14 amino acids. Trimming pared 1 base from V and 6 bases from J, leaving 12 bases between. CDR3 in amino acids: CASSQVATKAEAFF. The CDR3 nucleotides are TGTGCCAGCAGCCAAGTTGCGACTAAGGCTGAAGCTTTCTTT.

This rearrangement joins TRBV6-5 to TRBJ1-5; D is uncertain. The CDR3 consists of 14 residues. The germline V gene encodes CDR1 MNHEY and CDR2 SVGAGI. V shed 5 bases and J shed 1 base, with 9 bases lying between them. The CDR3 DNA is TGTGCCAGCAGTCCGACAAGGAGCAATCAGCCCCAGCATTTT. Protein sequence: CASSPTRSNQPQHF.

V gene TRBV6-1 combines with J gene TRBJ1-1; perhaps TRBD1 as D (5 bases). CDR3 length: 14 residues. V lost 0 bases, J lost 4 bases, and 9 bases lay in between. Germline lookup yields CDR1 MNHNS and CDR2 SASEGT. The CDR3: CASSEAAGGTEAFF. The CDR3 DNA follows: TGTGCCAGCAGTGAAGCGGCGGGGGGCACTGAAGCTTTCTTT.

The rearrangement links TRBV5-1 to TRBJ2-5; 9 positions agree with TRBD1. With 3 bases clipped from V and 4 bases from J, the junction kept 4 bases outside the gene matches. In germline, CDR1 is SGHRS, CDR2 YFSETQ. The length of the CDR3 is 14 residues. CDR3 protein: CASSSTTGGETQYF. The CDR3 nucleotides are TGCGCCAGCAGCTCAACGACAGGGGGAGAGACCCAGTACTTC.

The chain uses TRBV2 and TRBJ1-1, with D possibly being TRBD1 (6 bases). CDR3 length: 12 amino acids. Per the germline V gene, CDR1 is SNHLY and CDR2 is FYNNEI. V lost 6 bases and J lost 7, with 12 bases in between. The CDR3 loop reads CASSLGQFEAFF. The CDR3 DNA sequence: TGTGCCAGCAGCTTAGGACAGTTTGAAGCTTTCTTT.

In its sample, this clone was seen once. This sequence joins TRBV11-2 and TRBJ2-1; TRBD2 agrees at 11 bases. The germline V gene encodes CDR1 SGHAT and CDR2 FQNNGV. V lost 8 bases to trimming and J lost 2 bases; unmatched junction nucleotides: 2. The CDR3 covers 14 residues. The CDR3 region has the DNA TGTGCCAGCGGGACTAGCGGTGCCTACAATGAGCAGTTCTTC. Translated: CASGTSGAYNEQFF.

This chain joins TRBV6-5 and TRBJ1-2; D not resolved. This CDR3 is 13 amino acids long. Germline V gene sequence: CDR1 MNHEY, CDR2 SVGAGI. With 11 bases removed from V and 8 bases from J, the gap between germline ends came to 21 bases. CDR3 protein: CASRRGPPEGYTF. The CDR3 region has the DNA TGTGCCTCTCGACGGGGTCCCCCTGAGGGCTACACCTTC.

The rearrangement links TRBV27 to TRBJ2-2, with D perhaps matching TRBD2 (6 bases). The CDR3 spans 15 residues. V was pared by 5 bases and J by 1 base, with 11 bases between. The germline CDR1 and CDR2 sequences are MNHEY and SMNVEV (reference sequence). The CDR3 loop is CASSPYGGNTGELFF. The DNA of the CDR3 is TGTGCCAGCAGTCCCTACGGGGGGAACACCGGGGAGCTGTTTTTT.

This rearrangement joins TRBV7-3 to TRBJ1-2; TRBD1 might be the D (5 bases). CDR1 SGHTA and CDR2 FQGTGA come from the germline V gene. V lost 5 bases, J lost 8 bases, and 18 bases lay in between. The CDR3 has 14 amino acids. CDR3 amino acids: CASSLGHASEGYTF. CDR3 sequence (DNA): TGTGCCAGCAGCCTAGGACATGCCAGCGAGGGCTACACCTTC.

This rearrangement joins TRBV7-3 to TRBJ1-6; D is ambiguous. The CDR3 covers 13 residues. Germline V CDR1 and CDR2: SGHTA, FQGTGA. The ends were cut back, 1 base at V and 10 bases at J, with 8 bases in the middle. The CDR3: CASSLRAPSPLHF. The CDR3 DNA is TGTGCCAGCAGCTTAAGGGCCCCATCACCCCTCCACTTT.

The chain recombines TRBV6-2 or TRBV6-3 with TRBJ2-1, with 12 nucleotides matching TRBD2. The V gene end was trimmed by 4 bases and the J gene end by 5 bases; junction bases not matched to a gene: 9. The CDR3 extends over 17 amino acids. Germline lookup yields CDR1 MNHEY and CDR2 SVGEGT. Here the CDR3 DNA reads TGTGCCAGCAGTTCGGCCCCTAGCGGGAGGGTCCACAATGAGCAGTTCTTC. Its protein is CASSSAPSGRVHNEQFF.

This clone was seen a handful of times. The rearrangement links TRBV5-1 to TRBJ1-6; D is possibly TRBD1 (5 bases). This CDR3 region has 16 residues. Germline lookup yields CDR1 SGHRS and CDR2 YFSETQ. V lost 0 bases and J lost 6, with 13 bases in between. CDR3 in amino acids: CASSLGQWTLNSPLHF. DNA for the CDR3: TGCGCCAGCAGCTTGGGACAGTGGACCCTTAATTCACCCCTCCACTTT.